This entry lists 31 T cell receptor beta chains sequenced from one sample in a study of T-cell memory formation after mild COVID-19. From the 5' RACE reads, TCRdb called clonotypes with MiXCR, one entry per CDR3 protein. The sample yields tens of thousands of distinct CDR3 sequences, around 6.1% seen once. The sequencing input was PBMCs or a T cell subset sorted from them (not recorded which). The receptors stem from an adult who had mild COVID-19 (a few samples of this study predate the infection). Cell type and time point are not known.

This clonotype was seen more than once but under ten times. The CDR3 is CASSPTSGGRNEQFF. For the CDR3, the DNA is TGTGCCAGCTCACCAACTAGCGGGGGTCGGAATGAGCAGTTCTTC. The chain has TRBV18 and TRBJ2-1; the match to TRBD2 covers 11 bases. There are 15 residues in the CDR3. Trimming cost V 2 bases and J 7 bases; bases outside gene matches: 4. Germline-derived CDR1 and CDR2 are KGHSH and LQKENI.

This clonotype was counted many times. The chain joins TRBV14 to TRBJ2-4; D not resolved. V was cut by 2 bases and J by 5 bases, with 7 bases left in between. CDR1 and CDR2 from the germline V gene are SGHDN and FVKESK. The CDR3 covers 13 residues. The CDR3 DNA is TGTGCCAGCAGCCAACGAAATGAAAACATTCAGTACTTC. It encodes CASSQRNENIQYF.

The J gene is TRBJ2-1, the V gene TRBV14; 7 nucleotides line up with TRBD2. This CDR3 region has 15 residues. V shed 0 bases and J 9 bases; nucleotides not matched to a gene: 8. Germline V CDR1 and CDR2: SGHDN, FVKESK. The CDR3 coding sequence is TGTGCCAGCAGCCAAGATTTCTCTAGCGGAAGTGAGCAGTTCTTC. Residues: CASSQDFSSGSEQFF.

V is TRBV5-6 and J is TRBJ1-1; D is ambiguous. The CDR3 is 14 amino acids. Germline V gene lookup returns CDR1 SGHDT and CDR2 YYEEEE. V was clipped by 1 base and J by 2 bases, with 9 bases between them. DNA for the CDR3: TGTGCCAGCAGCTTGCGGAGGAAAAACACTGAAGCTTTCTTT. It translates to CASSLRRKNTEAFF.

CDR3 amino acids: CASSKVGGRFSPLHF. CDR3 sequence (DNA): TGTGCCAGCAGCAAAGTGGGGGGTAGGTTTTCACCCCTCCACTTT. The chain couples TRBV21-1 to TRBJ1-6; whether TRBD1, the table's D call, matches the DNA was not checked. TRBV21-1 is described as a pseudogene. The length of the CDR3 is 15 residues.

This clonotype was detected many times. The rearrangement joins TRBV11-2 to TRBJ2-3; tentatively, D is TRBD1 (5 bases). Germline V gene sequence: CDR1 SGHAT, CDR2 FQNNGV. There are 16 residues in the CDR3. Trimming cost V 0 bases and J 1 base, with 11 bases left between them. The CDR3 region is CASSLDLLGRTDTQYF. The CDR3 nucleotides are TGTGCCAGCAGCTTAGATCTGTTGGGGCGCACAGATACGCAGTATTTT.

J is TRBJ1-2 and V is TRBV9; D unclear. This CDR3 spans 14 amino acids. Germline values: CDR1 SGDLS, CDR2 YYNGEE. Trimming took off 4 bases at V and 8 bases at J, with 18 bases between the two ends. The CDR3 loop reads CASSPRGLAGGYTF. The CDR3 region has the DNA TGTGCCAGCAGCCCCCGGGGTCTTGCGGGCGGCTACACCTTC.

This clonotype was counted at least ten times. The V call is TRBV12-3 or TRBV12-4, the J call TRBJ2-1; D may be TRBD1 or TRBD2 (5 bases each). There are 12 residues in the CDR3. V lost 5 bases, J lost 14 bases, and 16 bases lay in between. The CDR3, as DNA: TGTGCCAGCAGTCCCCTGAGGGGCCAGGAGTTCTTC. This sequence encodes CASSPLRGQEFF.

This clonotype occurred a few times. The chain is built from TRBV5-8 and TRBJ1-1; D might be TRBD1 (6 bases). V was clipped by 4 bases and J by 1 base, with 17 bases between them. CDR3 size: 16 residues. Germline lookup yields CDR1 SGHTS and CDR2 YDEGEE. CDR3 nucleotide sequence: TGTGCCAGCAGCCTGCGCAGGGGCGAGGGGAACACTGAAGCTTTCTTT. As protein: CASSLRRGEGNTEAFF.

This clonotype was counted at least ten times. The chain joins TRBV29-1 to TRBJ2-1, with D hard to call. Germline assignment: CDR1 SQVTM and CDR2 ANQGSEA. Trimming removed 2 bases at V and 3 bases at J, with 8 bases between. The CDR3 runs 13 residues. CDR3 loop: CSVESPIYNEQFF. CDR3 DNA sequence: TGCAGCGTTGAATCCCCTATCTACAATGAGCAGTTCTTC.

This clonotype was found many times. V and J are TRBV12-3 or TRBV12-4 and TRBJ1-4, with D perhaps TRBD1 (6 bases). The germline V and J ends were trimmed by 6 bases and 7 bases, with 15 bases remaining between them. The CDR3 runs to 14 residues. CDR3 DNA sequence: TGTGCCAGCAGCCCCCGGGGGGGCGGTGAAAAACTGTTTTTT. This translates into CASSPRGGGEKLFF.

The chain joins TRBV3-1 to TRBJ2-2, with D unclear. There are 12 residues in the CDR3. Trimming cost V 4 bases and J 3 bases, with 3 bases left between them. Germline V lookup: CDR1 LGHDT, CDR2 YNNKEL (reference sequence). CDR3: CASSPYTGELFF. The CDR3 nucleotides read TGTGCCAGCAGCCCCTACACCGGGGAGCTGTTTTTT.

The genes are TRBV12-3 or TRBV12-4 and TRBJ1-5; D unresolved. V was pared by 3 bases and J by 1 base, with 10 bases between. The CDR3 is 15 residues long. The CDR3 loop is CASSFFRGSNQPQHF. DNA for the CDR3: TGTGCCAGCAGTTTTTTCAGAGGAAGCAATCAGCCCCAGCATTTT.

V gene TRBV11-3 combines with J gene TRBJ2-5, with TRBD2 matching 7 bases. Looked up from germline, CDR1 is SGHNT and CDR2 is YENEEA. The V gene end was trimmed by 4 bases and the J gene end by 4 bases; junction bases not matched to a gene: 9. This CDR3 has 15 amino acids. CDR3 sequence: CASSSGTKSRETQYF. DNA of the CDR3: TGTGCCAGCAGCTCGGGGACTAAGTCCAGAGAGACCCAGTACTTC.

There are many counts of this clonotype. The rearrangement links TRBV7-8 to TRBJ1-2, with no clear D. Trimming pared 1 base from V and 6 bases from J, leaving 6 bases between. Per germline, CDR1 SGHVS and CDR2 FQNEAQ. This CDR3 is 12 amino acids long. This CDR3 is CASSLDMDGYTF. CDR3 sequence (DNA): TGTGCCAGCAGCTTAGACATGGATGGCTACACCTTC.

In this sample, this clonotype turned up many times. The chain has TRBV10-2 and TRBJ2-1; 9 bases map to TRBD2. V trimming: 6 bases; J trimming: 6 bases; junction bases outside the gene matches: 3. The germline gives CDR1 WSHSY, CDR2 SAAADI. The CDR3 spans 13 residues. This CDR3 is CASRGLASNEQFF. The CDR3 DNA reads TGCGCCAGCAGAGGACTAGCGAGCAATGAGCAGTTCTTC.

The sample holds a few counts of this clonotype. The rearrangement uses TRBV9 and TRBJ2-7; TRBD1 matches at 9 bases. From germline, CDR1 is SGDLS and CDR2 YYNGEE. The CDR3 spans 16 residues. J was trimmed by 0 bases and V by 1 base; bases with no gene match: 5. CDR3 sequence (DNA): TGTGCCAGCAGCGTACGGGGACAGGGCAACTCCTACGAGCAGTACTTC. Residues: CASSVRGQGNSYEQYF. Complete variable domain (other parts from reference TRBV9 and TRBJ2-7): DSGVTQTPKHLITATGQRVTLRCSPRSGDLSVYWYQQSLDQGLQFLIQYYNGEERAKGNILERFSAQQFPDLHSELNLSSLELGDSALYFCASSVRGQGNSYEQYFGPGTRLTVT.

The rearrangement links TRBV11-3 to TRBJ2-1; D may be TRBD1 (6 bases). V was cut by 6 bases and J by 8 bases, with 20 bases left in between. The CDR3 runs 15 residues. Per germline, CDR1 SGHNT and CDR2 YENEEA. This CDR3 reads CASRPSGTLRDEQFF. The CDR3 DNA reads as TGTGCCAGCAGACCGTCCGGGACACTCCGGGATGAGCAGTTCTTC.

The chain combines TRBV7-6 with TRBJ1-3; D call uncertain. V was clipped by 1 base and J by 0 bases, with 7 bases between them. Germline CDR1 is SGHVS and CDR2 is FNYEAQ. The length of the CDR3 is 15 residues. CDR3 DNA sequence: TGTGCCAGCAGCTTAGACCCGAGCTCTGGAAACACCATATATTTT. Amino acids: CASSLDPSSGNTIYF.

The rearrangement uses TRBV12-3 or TRBV12-4 and TRBJ2-3, with D perhaps matching TRBD2 (6 bases). Trimming stripped 8 bases from V and 3 bases from J, with 15 bases between. The CDR3 is made up of 14 amino acids. The CDR3 DNA sequence: TGTGCCAGCGCCCGCCGGGGGAATACAGATACGCAGTATTTT. This translates into CASARRGNTDTQYF.

This rearrangement joins TRBV19 to TRBJ1-1; TRBD1 aligns across 8 bases. Looked up from germline, CDR1 is LNHDA and CDR2 is SQIVND (reference sequence). This CDR3 is 13 amino acids long. V lost 6 bases to trimming and J lost 8 bases; unmatched junction nucleotides: 8. In DNA form, the CDR3 reads TGTGCCAGTAGGTCGCAGGGGGCAGGCGAAGCTTTCTTT. Its translation: CASRSQGAGEAFF.

This clonotype occurred many times. The V gene is TRBV27, the J gene TRBJ2-7; 7 positions match TRBD2. The CDR3 totals 15 residues. Losses at the gene ends were 6 bases for V and 2 bases for J; bases not matched to a gene: 10. Germline V CDR1 and CDR2: MNHEY, SMNVEV (reference sequence). Written as DNA, the CDR3 is TGTGCCAGCAGCCAATGGGGGGGTACGCCCTACGAGCAGTACTTC. It codes for CASSQWGGTPYEQYF.

This clonotype was seen more than once but under ten times. The gene calls are TRBV3-1 and TRBJ2-3, with D tentatively TRBD2 (6 bases). The CDR3 has 17 amino acids. Germline values: CDR1 LGHDT, CDR2 YNNKEL (reference sequence). V lost 2 bases and J lost 4, with 19 bases in between. The CDR3 is CASSQPGGNRRADTQYF. The CDR3 DNA is TGTGCCAGCAGCCAACCCGGCGGGAACCGCAGGGCAGATACGCAGTATTTT.

This clonotype was counted between two and nine times. The chain carries TRBV9 and TRBJ1-2; D is ambiguous. Looked up from germline, CDR1 is SGDLS and CDR2 is YYNGEE. V dropped 0 bases and J dropped 4 bases, with 10 bases sitting between them. CDR3 size: 14 residues. In DNA form, the CDR3 reads TGTGCCAGCAGCGTAGACACCTCTGGCTATGGCTACACCTTC. Protein sequence: CASSVDTSGYGYTF.

This sequence joins TRBV19 and TRBJ1-1, with D hard to call. V lost 1 base, J lost 8 bases, and 14 bases lay in between. Looked up from germline, CDR1 is LNHDA and CDR2 is SQIVND (reference sequence). CDR3 length: 14 residues. This chain's CDR3 is CASSIVPGNREAFF. The DNA for the CDR3 is TGTGCCAGTAGTATAGTACCGGGAAACAGAGAAGCTTTCTTT. Full variable domain (remainder filled in from reference TRBV19 and TRBJ1-1): DGGITQSPKYLFRKEGQNVTLSCEQNLNHDAMYWYRQDPGQGLRLIYYSQIVNDFQKGDIAEGYSVSREKKESFPLTVTSAQKNPTAFYLCASSIVPGNREAFFGQGTRLTVV.

The table lists this clonotype with a few counts. The chain has TRBV14 and TRBJ2-2; 9 bases agree with TRBD1. The V segment lost 6 bases and the J segment 6 bases; nucleotides outside the gene matches: 8. Germline-derived CDR1 and CDR2 are SGHDN and FVKESK. CDR3 length equals 15 residues. The CDR3 region is CASSYPGTGSGELFF. As DNA, the CDR3 is TGTGCCAGCAGTTATCCCGGGACAGGGTCCGGGGAGCTGTTTTTT. Looking up the rest from reference TRBV14 and TRBJ2-2 gives the full variable domain: EAGVTQFPSHSVIEKGQTVTLRCDPISGHDNLYWYRRVMGKEIKFLLHFVKESKQDESGMPNNRFLAERTGGTYSTLKVQPAELEDSGVYFCASSYPGTGSGELFFGEGSRLTVL.

The J gene is TRBJ1-1, the V gene TRBV4-2; D uncertain. The CDR3 is made up of 15 amino acids. From germline, CDR1 is LGHNA and CDR2 YNFKEQ. Trimming shortened V by 3 bases and J by 1 base, and 12 bases separated the two germline ends. CDR3 DNA sequence: TGTGCCAGCAGCCACGACCGCGGGGAGAACACTGAAGCTTTCTTT. Its protein is CASSHDRGENTEAFF.

In this sample, this clonotype turned up many times. This chain joins TRBV24-1 and TRBJ2-5, with a tentative D call TRBD2 (6 bases). This CDR3 has 13 residues. CDR1 and CDR2 from the germline V gene are KGHDR and SFDVKD. V dropped 6 bases and J dropped 4 bases, with 11 bases sitting between them. CDR3 region: CATSLEGGETQYF. As DNA, the CDR3 is TGTGCCACCAGTTTGGAGGGAGGAGAGACCCAGTACTTC.

At least ten counts were recorded for this clonotype. The chain uses TRBV12-3 or TRBV12-4 and TRBJ1-4; no clear D gene. Trimming stripped 0 bases from V and 8 bases from J, with 7 bases between. The CDR3 is 13 residues long. The CDR3 sequence is CASSLAVGEKLFF. CDR3 nucleotide sequence: TGTGCCAGCAGTTTAGCCGTGGGAGAAAAACTGTTTTTT.

This clonotype was counted only a few times. The chain couples TRBV6-1 to TRBJ1-5; possible D gene TRBD1, 6 bases. Trimming stripped 6 bases from V and 4 bases from J, with 13 bases between. This CDR3 spans 14 amino acids. CDR1 and CDR2 (germline): MNHNS, SASEGT. The CDR3 region is CASRPYTGNQPQHF. The CDR3 DNA reads as TGTGCCAGCAGGCCGTACACAGGGAATCAGCCCCAGCATTTT.

This clonotype was counted between two and nine times. This chain uses TRBV7-2 with TRBJ2-7; 8 bases fit TRBD1. CDR1 is SGHTA and CDR2 is FQGNSA in the germline V gene. Trimming at V came to 2 bases and at J to 5 bases, leaving 5 bases not matched to a gene. The CDR3 has 14 amino acids. CDR3 amino acids: CASSLHQGADEQYF. CDR3 in DNA: TGTGCCAGCAGCTTACATCAGGGGGCAGACGAGCAGTACTTC. Complete variable domain (other parts from reference TRBV7-2 and TRBJ2-7): GAGVSQSPSNKVTEKGKDVELRCDPISGHTALYWYRQSLGQGLEFLIYFQGNSAPDKSGLPSDRFSAERTGGSVSTLTIQRTQQEDSAVYLCASSLHQGADEQYFGPGTRLTVT.